What follows are 28 T cell receptor beta chains derived from one specimen sequenced in a study of shared clonotypes between healthy human individuals (dated by TCRdb to 2020 to 2021). The library came from the immunoSEQ multiplex PCR assay. Entries here come from immuneACCESS through TCRdb and include only in-frame sequences with V and J called. Some clones fail to appear in such tables; in the studies checked, an unresolved V gene covers under half of the shortfall, and the cause of the remainder is unknown. This sample lists about a million clones; roughly 80% were detected once. The leading ten clones occupy 0.89% of the sample. Material: memory CD4+ T cells from PBMCs. This sample's cell subset or site label indicates: CD45RA-negative fraction. The origin of the receptors is a man between 18 and 35 years old in good health. Some clones in this sample may be carry-over from other donors' samples.

The chain recombines TRBV25-1 with TRBJ1-3; D perhaps matches TRBD1 (6 bases). Looked up from germline, CDR1 is MGHDK and CDR2 is SYGVNS. V was trimmed by 5 bases and J by 1 base, leaving 12 bases between them. This CDR3 has 15 amino acids. CDR3 amino acids: CASSWGGSSGNTIYF. CDR3 DNA: TGTGCCAGCAGTTGGGGGGGCTCGTCTGGAAACACCATATATTTT.

The gene calls are TRBV11-2 and TRBJ2-1; D tentatively fits TRBD1 or TRBD2 (5 bases each). There are 13 residues in the CDR3. Germline V gives CDR1 SGHAT, CDR2 FQNNGV. Trimming took off 11 bases at V and 6 bases at J, with 17 bases between the two ends. CDR3 protein: CASSTGPFNEQFF. The DNA for the CDR3 is TGTGCCTCCTCGACGGGGCCATTCAATGAGCAGTTCTTC.

J is TRBJ2-6 and V is TRBV27, with TRBD1 identical over 8 bases. The CDR3 extends over 18 amino acids. V trimming: 4 bases; J trimming: 0 bases; junction bases outside the gene matches: 8. The germline CDR1 and CDR2 sequences are MNHEY and SMNVEV (reference sequence). CDR3 sequence (DNA): TGTGCCAGCAGTTGGGGGACAGGAACAAGCTCTGGGGCCAACGTCCTGACTTTC. As protein: CASSWGTGTSSGANVLTF.

On this clone: In the same sample, other DNA sequences code for this CDR3. The chain is built from TRBV7-2 and TRBJ1-1; the match to TRBD1 covers 7 bases. The CDR3 is 13 residues long. Germline CDR1 is SGHTA and CDR2 is FQGNSA. The ends lost 3 bases at V and 4 bases at J; junction bases unmatched: 2. The CDR3 DNA is TGTGCCAGCAGCTTCAGGGGGGGCACTGAAGCTTTCTTT. Translated: CASSFRGGTEAFF.

The genes are TRBV6-4 and TRBJ1-2; D uncertain. The CDR3 runs to 15 residues. The V end lost 6 bases, the J end lost 4 bases, and 18 bases lay between the germline ends. The germline gives CDR1 MRHNA, CDR2 SNTAGT. CDR3 region: CASSLEAGSSYGYTF. CDR3 nucleotide sequence: TGTGCCAGCAGCCTCGAAGCGGGCTCCAGCTATGGCTACACCTTC.

The V gene is TRBV11-2, the J gene TRBJ2-3, with no clear D. The CDR3 covers 14 residues. The V end was cut by 3 bases, the J end by 0 bases, with 7 bases between. CDR1 SGHAT and CDR2 FQNNGV come from the germline V gene. DNA of the CDR3: TGTGCCAGCAGCTTTGGCGACAGCACAGATACGCAGTATTTT. As protein: CASSFGDSTDTQYF.

The chain joins TRBV4-2 to TRBJ2-7; the match to TRBD2 covers 7 bases. V gave up 0 bases and J gave up 0 bases; unmatched junction bases: 5. Germline CDR1 is LGHNA and CDR2 is YNFKEQ. This CDR3 is 16 amino acids long. CDR3 sequence reads: CASSQEMGGASYEQYF. The CDR3 DNA is TGTGCCAGCAGCCAAGAAATGGGAGGGGCCTCCTACGAGCAGTACTTC.

Of note for this clone: The same CDR3 arises from other DNA sequences in this sample as well. V usage is TRBV7-3 and J usage is TRBJ2-2; no definite D call. CDR1 is SGHTA and CDR2 is FQGTGA in the germline V gene. CDR3 length: 12 residues. V dropped 6 bases and J dropped 3 bases, with 5 bases sitting between them. CDR3 sequence reads: CASSLDTGELFF. The CDR3 coding sequence is TGTGCCAGCAGTCTCGACACCGGGGAGCTGTTTTTT.

The chain links TRBV4-2 to TRBJ2-7; 16 nucleotides align to TRBD2. With 1 base clipped from V and 2 bases from J, the junction kept 5 bases outside the gene matches. Germline lookup yields CDR1 LGHNA and CDR2 YNFKEQ. CDR3 length: 18 residues. In DNA, the CDR3 is TGTGCCAGCAGCCAAGTGGGACTAGCGGGAGGGACCACCTACGAGCAGTACTTC. This translates into CASSQVGLAGGTTYEQYF.

The rearrangement joins TRBV6-6 to TRBJ2-7, with 11 positions matching TRBD2. The length of the CDR3 is 16 residues. Germline assignment: CDR1 MNHNY and CDR2 SVGAGI (reference sequence). J was trimmed by 1 base and V by 6 bases; bases with no gene match: 8. The CDR3 nucleotides are TGTGCCAGCAGAGCAGGCGGGACTAGCGGTTCCTACGAGCAGTACTTC. Translating gives CASRAGGTSGSYEQYF.

CDR3 loop: CASSLGPHEETQYF. For the CDR3, the DNA is TGTGCCAGCTCTCTCGGTCCCCACGAGGAGACCCAGTACTTC. The genes are TRBV9 and TRBJ2-5, with D uncertain. There are 14 residues in the CDR3. The ends were cut back, 7 bases at V and 5 bases at J, with 18 bases in the middle. CDR1 SGDLS and CDR2 YYNGEE come from the germline V gene.

This chain uses TRBV6-1 with TRBJ2-4, with a possible D match to TRBD2 (6 bases). The V end was cut by 5 bases, the J end by 13 bases, with 15 bases between. CDR3 length: 12 amino acids. Germline values: CDR1 MNHNS, CDR2 SASEGT. This chain's CDR3 is CASSSTGSQQYF. The CDR3 region has the DNA TGTGCCAGCAGTTCAACCGGGAGCCAACAGTACTTC.

In the case of this clone: The identical CDR3 is also encoded by other nucleotide sequences in the sample. This chain connects TRBV9 to TRBJ2-3; 8 bases are a match to TRBD1. Germline CDR1 SGDLS, CDR2 YYNGEE. This CDR3 contains 16 residues. V lost 4 bases to trimming and J lost 0 bases; unmatched junction nucleotides: 7. The CDR3 loop reads CASSLRQGTSTDTQYF. Written as DNA, the CDR3 is TGTGCCAGCAGCCTCCGACAGGGGACTAGCACAGATACGCAGTATTTT.

The chain carries TRBV11-3 and TRBJ2-7; 10 nucleotides agree with TRBD1. The CDR3 has 14 amino acids. CDR1 SGHNT and CDR2 YENEEA come from the germline V gene. V lost 5 bases, J lost 3 bases, and 4 bases stayed unmatched. CDR3 nucleotides: TGTGCCAGCAGCAGGGGGACAGGGGACTACGAGCAGTACTTC. Amino acids: CASSRGTGDYEQYF.

The CDR3, as DNA: TGTGCCAGCAGCCCCTATGACAGGGTCACAGATACGCAGTATTTT. Translating gives CASSPYDRVTDTQYF. The rearrangement links TRBV9 to TRBJ2-3; 7 positions match TRBD1. The V and J ends lost 4 bases and 2 bases, in that order; junction bases with no gene match: 7. This CDR3 contains 15 residues. Germline CDR1 and CDR2: SGDLS and YYNGEE.

This clone was detected only once. The rearrangement links TRBV5-1 to TRBJ1-1, with unresolved D. The germline V and J ends were trimmed by 0 bases and 4 bases, with 10 bases remaining between them. Germline values: CDR1 SGHRS, CDR2 YFSETQ. This CDR3 spans 14 amino acids. CDR3 bases: TGCGCCAGCAGCTTGGTGATGGGGAGCACTGAAGCTTTCTTT. Translating gives CASSLVMGSTEAFF.

V is TRBV10-3 and J is TRBJ1-1, with a weak D call TRBD1 (5 bases). V lost 5 bases and J lost 8, with 12 bases in between. CDR1 is ENHRY and CDR2 is SYGVKD in the germline V gene. The CDR3 is 12 residues long. The CDR3 DNA reads TGTGCCATCAGTTCAGACAGACCCGAAGCTTTCTTT. Its protein is CAISSDRPEAFF.

This clone appeared once. The rearrangement links TRBV11-2 to TRBJ1-2; D is unresolved. Trimming removed 5 bases from V and 0 bases from J, with 13 bases in between. The CDR3 runs to 15 residues. From germline, CDR1 is SGHAT and CDR2 FQNNGV. The CDR3 protein is CASSPTLAANYGYTF. DNA of the CDR3: TGTGCCAGCAGCCCCACGCTGGCGGCTAACTATGGCTACACCTTC.

The CDR3 is CASSEQGGTEAFF. CDR3 nucleotides: TGTGCCAGCAGTGAGCAGGGTGGCACTGAAGCTTTCTTT. The chain couples TRBV2 to TRBJ1-1, with D perhaps TRBD1 (5 bases). This CDR3 region has 13 residues. Between the trimmed V and J ends, which lost 3 bases and 4 bases, there was a span of 9 bases. Germline assignment: CDR1 SNHLY and CDR2 FYNNEI.

This clone has a single count. Other DNA sequences in the sample encode the same CDR3. This chain links TRBV19 with TRBJ2-3; D call uncertain. V lost 5 bases to trimming and J lost 6 bases, with 6 bases between them. The CDR3 is 11 amino acids. Germline-derived CDR1 and CDR2 are LNHDA and SQIVND (reference sequence). For the CDR3, the DNA is TGTGCCAGTAGTGGCCGTGATACGCAGTATTTT. It translates to CASSGRDTQYF.

The chain combines TRBV5-1 with TRBJ1-5; D is possibly TRBD1 (5 bases). CDR1 is SGHRS, CDR2 YFSETQ, per germline. V shed 4 bases and J shed 6 bases, with 14 bases lying between them. CDR3 length: 14 amino acids. The CDR3 nucleotides are TGCGCCAGCAGCCCCACAGGCGTTGGTCAGCCCCAGCATTTT. Translating it yields CASSPTGVGQPQHF.

Regarding this clone: A far larger clone is one base from this, pointing to a likely read error. The V call is TRBV5-6, the J call TRBJ1-1; D is possibly TRBD1 (5 bases). Germline V lookup: CDR1 SGHDT, CDR2 YYEEEE. This CDR3 is built from 14 residues. CDR3: CAGSPRGAWTEAFF. The DNA of the CDR3 is TGTGCCGGCAGCCCTCGAGGGGCTTGGACTGAAGCTTTCTTT.

About this clone itself: This may arise from a read error, as a much more abundant clone is one base away. The gene calls are TRBV30 and TRBJ2-5, with 9 bases that match TRBD2. Germline loops: CDR1 GTSNPN, CDR2 SVGIG (reference sequence). Unmatched junction bases numbered 2, after V lost 2 bases and J lost 4 bases. The CDR3 loop spans 13 amino acids. The CDR3 DNA sequence: TGTGCCTGGAGTCTACTAGCGGGAGAGACCCAGTACTTC. Its protein product is CAWSLLAGETQYF.

V is TRBV2 and J is TRBJ1-1, with D unclear. This CDR3 comprises 12 residues. Deletions cut 4 bases from V and 11 bases from J, with 14 bases between. Per germline, CDR1 SNHLY and CDR2 FYNNEI. The CDR3 is CASSGETPRAFF. The CDR3 coding sequence is TGTGCCAGCAGTGGTGAGACACCTAGGGCTTTCTTT.

This chain links TRBV2 with TRBJ2-5; weak D call: TRBD2 (6 bases). This CDR3 comprises 15 residues. Trimming took off 2 bases at V and 4 bases at J, with 14 bases between the two ends. Germline CDR1 and CDR2: SNHLY and FYNNEI. The CDR3 region is CASSETTWGVETQYF. CDR3 nucleotides: TGTGCCAGCAGTGAAACGACATGGGGGGTAGAGACCCAGTACTTC.

Concerning this clone itself: Other DNA sequences in the sample encode the same CDR3. The CDR3 region has the DNA TGTGCCAGCAGTTTATCCATAGCGGGAGGCTCCTACGAGCAGTACTTC. As protein: CASSLSIAGGSYEQYF. This chain uses TRBV27 with TRBJ2-7, with 10 bases aligning to TRBD2. V trimming: 0 bases; J trimming: 0 bases; junction bases outside the gene matches: 2. The CDR3 is made up of 16 amino acids. The germline CDR1 and CDR2 sequences are MNHEY and SMNVEV (reference sequence).

The J gene is TRBJ1-1, the V gene TRBV5-1, with TRBD1 matching over 7 bases. V shed 0 bases, J shed 0 bases, and the junction held 2 bases outside the gene matches. This CDR3 region has 15 residues. The germline V gene has CDR1 SGHRS and CDR2 YFSETQ. The chain's CDR3 is CASSLGDSLNTEAFF. The CDR3, as DNA: TGCGCCAGCAGCTTGGGGGACAGTTTGAACACTGAAGCTTTCTTT.

This clone came up once. The gene calls are TRBV4-3 and TRBJ2-3, with D maybe TRBD2 (5 bases). Trimming took off 0 bases at V and 0 bases at J, with 10 bases between the two ends. The length of the CDR3 is 16 residues. Germline CDR1 is LGHNA and CDR2 is YSLEER. CDR3 DNA: TGCGCCAGCAGCCAAGATCCGGCTAGCAGCACAGATACGCAGTATTTT. Protein: CASSQDPASSTDTQYF.